Listed below are T cell receptor beta chains from one sample, sequenced in a study of T-cell memory formation after mild COVID-19. TCRdb reanalysed the 5' RACE reads using MiXCR and keeps one entry per CDR3 protein. The sample consists of 380,000 or so distinct CDR3 sequences, roughly an eighth of them appearing once. Sequencing was carried out using PBMCs or a T cell subset sorted from them (not recorded which). These receptors all come from a man between 18 and 29 years old who had mild COVID-19 (a few samples of this study predate the infection). Cell type and time point are not known. CDR3s include the opening cysteine and the closing phenylalanine or tryptophan. Each record gives: J gene, clone size, V gene, D gene, CDR3 protein, CDR3 DNA. The D gene is left open where the match is weak. A row's size may be missing; if present it is once, few, many or a size class.

TRBJ2-7,many,TRBV30,TRBD1,CAWAGTGTYEQYF,TGTGCCTGGGCTGGGACAGGGACCTACGAGCAGTACTTC
TRBJ2-1,few,TRBV4-3,NA,CASSQGGVGDGEQFF,TGCGCCAGCAGCCAAGGGGGAGTAGGGGATGGCGAGCAGTTCTTC
TRBJ1-1,NA,TRBV4-1,NA,CASSHPGDGTEAFF,TGCGCCAGCAGCCACCCAGGGGATGGGACTGAAGCTTTCTTT
TRBJ1-2,NA,TRBV28,NA,CASGGFGSGWGYGYTF,TGTGCCAGTGGGGGGTTTGGGAGCGGTTGGGGCTATGGCTACACCTTC
TRBJ2-3,few,TRBV20-1,TRBD2,CSAPAGGTDTQYF,TGCAGTGCTCCAGCGGGGGGTACAGATACGCAGTATTTT
TRBJ2-5,NA,TRBV20-1,NA,CSAKQNQETQYF,TGCAGTGCTAAGCAGAACCAAGAGACCCAGTACTTC
TRBJ1-2,few,TRBV6-1,NA,CASSLGRFF,TGTGCCAGCAGCCTGGGACGGTTCTTC
TRBJ1-6,NA,TRBV6-5,NA,CASREKLDSPLHF,TGTGCCAGCAGGGAGAAATTGGATTCACCCCTCCACTTT
TRBJ2-4,NA,TRBV4-2,TRBD1,CASSRGQGQYF,TGTGCCAGCAGCAGGGGACAGGGGCAGTACTTC
TRBJ2-5,few,TRBV5-1,NA,CASSDGRTQETQYF,TGCGCCAGCAGCGACGGACGGACCCAAGAGACCCAGTACTTC
TRBJ1-4,NA,TRBV7-8,NA,CASSLAGTVRLFF,TGTGCCAGCAGCTTAGCGGGAACAGTCAGGCTGTTTTTT
TRBJ2-1,NA,TRBV14,TRBD2,CASSHGLAGVPEQFF,TGTGCCAGCAGCCACGGACTAGCGGGGGTGCCTGAGCAGTTCTTC
TRBJ2-1,NA,TRBV4-1,TRBD2,CASSPGTSGGYNEQFF,TGCGCCAGCAGCCCCGGGACTAGCGGGGGTTACAATGAGCAGTTCTTC
TRBJ2-1,many,TRBV2,NA,CASRSFVRAGNNEQFF,TGTGCCAGCAGGTCCTTTGTCAGGGCAGGGAACAATGAGCAGTTCTTC
TRBJ2-2,NA,TRBV6-2/TRBV6-3,TRBD1,CASRDDRVGPGELFF,TGTGCCAGCAGGGACGACAGGGTGGGACCCGGGGAGCTGTTTTTT
TRBJ2-2,NA,TRBV5-5,NA,CASSSPGIWTGELFF,TGTGCCAGCAGCTCCCCAGGGATTTGGACCGGGGAGCTGTTTTTT
TRBJ1-5,NA,TRBV12-3/TRBV12-4,NA,CASSFWGEVGNQPQHF,TGTGCCAGCAGTTTTTGGGGGGAGGTAGGCAATCAGCCCCAGCATTTT
TRBJ2-1,NA,TRBV13,NA,CASSLPDGPYYNEQFF,TGTGCCAGCAGCTTACCGGACGGACCCTACTACAATGAGCAGTTCTTC